This T cell receptor (beta chain) was captured in a study of blood T cell repertoires in COVID-19. CDR1 is SQVTM, CDR2 ANQGSEA, per germline. There are 12 residues in the CDR3. Between the trimmed V and J ends, which lost 3 bases and 4 bases, there was a span of 9 bases. Assay used: immunoSEQ multiplex PCR; TCRdb lists only in-frame clones, some missing. The data show around 68,000 clones, roughly 84% seen once. The specimen sequenced was peripheral blood. This receptor was taken from a woman between 45 and 60 years old with acute or convalescent COVID-19. This chain uses TRBV29-1 with TRBJ1-1; D call uncertain. The CDR3 DNA is TGCAGCGTTGATACGGAGACCACTGAAGCTTTCTTT. Amino acid sequence: CSVDTETTEAFF.